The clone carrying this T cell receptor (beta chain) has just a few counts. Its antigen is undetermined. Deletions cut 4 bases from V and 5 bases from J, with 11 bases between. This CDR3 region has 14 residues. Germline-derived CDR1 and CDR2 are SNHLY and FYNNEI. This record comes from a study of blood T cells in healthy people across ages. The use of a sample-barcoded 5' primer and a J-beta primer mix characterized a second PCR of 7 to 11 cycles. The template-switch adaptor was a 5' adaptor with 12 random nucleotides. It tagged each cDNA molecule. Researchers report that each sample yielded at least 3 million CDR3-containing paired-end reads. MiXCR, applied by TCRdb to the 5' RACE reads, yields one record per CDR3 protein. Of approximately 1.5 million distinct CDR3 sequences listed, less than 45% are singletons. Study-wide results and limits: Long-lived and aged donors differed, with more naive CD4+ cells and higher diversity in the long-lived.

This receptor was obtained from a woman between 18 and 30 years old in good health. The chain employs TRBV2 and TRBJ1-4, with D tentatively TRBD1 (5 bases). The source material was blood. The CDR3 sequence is CASSVGTENEKLFF. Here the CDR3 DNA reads TGTGCCAGCAGTGTTGGGACGGAGAATGAAAAACTGTTTTTT.